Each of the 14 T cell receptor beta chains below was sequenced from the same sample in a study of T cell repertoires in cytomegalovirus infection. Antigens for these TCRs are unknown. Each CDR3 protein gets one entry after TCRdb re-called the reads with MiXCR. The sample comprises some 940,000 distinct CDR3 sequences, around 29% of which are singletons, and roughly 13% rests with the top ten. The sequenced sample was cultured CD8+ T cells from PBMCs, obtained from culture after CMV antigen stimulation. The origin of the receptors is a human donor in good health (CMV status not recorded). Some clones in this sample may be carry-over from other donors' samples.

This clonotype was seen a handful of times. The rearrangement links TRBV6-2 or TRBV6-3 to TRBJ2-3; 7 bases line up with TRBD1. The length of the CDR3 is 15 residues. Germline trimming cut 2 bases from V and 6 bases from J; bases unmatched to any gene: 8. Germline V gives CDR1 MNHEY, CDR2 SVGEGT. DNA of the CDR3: TGTGCCAGCAGTTACATCTACGACAGGGAGGATACGCAGTATTTT. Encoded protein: CASSYIYDREDTQYF.

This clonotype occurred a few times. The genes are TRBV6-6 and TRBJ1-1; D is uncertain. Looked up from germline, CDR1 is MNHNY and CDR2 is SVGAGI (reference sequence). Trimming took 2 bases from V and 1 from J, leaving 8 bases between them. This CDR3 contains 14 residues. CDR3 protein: CASSYDNRNTEAFF. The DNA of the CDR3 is TGTGCCAGCAGTTACGACAATAGGAACACTGAAGCTTTCTTT.

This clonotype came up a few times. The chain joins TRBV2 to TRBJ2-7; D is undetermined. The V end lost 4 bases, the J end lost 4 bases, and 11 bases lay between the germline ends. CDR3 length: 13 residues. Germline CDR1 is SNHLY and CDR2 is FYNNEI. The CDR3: CASSAAPNYEQYF. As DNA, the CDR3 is TGTGCCAGCAGTGCGGCCCCGAATTACGAGCAGTACTTC.

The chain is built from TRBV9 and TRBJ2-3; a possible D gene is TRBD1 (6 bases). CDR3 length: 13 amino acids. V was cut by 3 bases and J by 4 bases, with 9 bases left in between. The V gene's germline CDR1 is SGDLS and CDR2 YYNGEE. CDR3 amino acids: CASSGSGADTQYF. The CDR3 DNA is TGTGCCAGCAGCGGATCAGGGGCAGATACGCAGTATTTT.

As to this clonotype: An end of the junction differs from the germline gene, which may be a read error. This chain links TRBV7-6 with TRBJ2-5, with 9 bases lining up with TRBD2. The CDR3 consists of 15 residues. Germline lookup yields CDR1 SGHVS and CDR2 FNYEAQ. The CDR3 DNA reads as TGTGCCCGCAGCCCGCGGGGGGGCGAAGGAGAGACCCAGTACTTC. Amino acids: CARSPRGGEGETQYF.

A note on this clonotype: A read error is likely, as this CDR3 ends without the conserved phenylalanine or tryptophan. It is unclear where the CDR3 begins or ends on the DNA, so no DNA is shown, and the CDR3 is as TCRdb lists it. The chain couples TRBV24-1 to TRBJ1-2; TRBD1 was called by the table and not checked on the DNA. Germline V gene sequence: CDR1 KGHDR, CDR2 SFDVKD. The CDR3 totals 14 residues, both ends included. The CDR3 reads CVTSGRDRGSGYTC.

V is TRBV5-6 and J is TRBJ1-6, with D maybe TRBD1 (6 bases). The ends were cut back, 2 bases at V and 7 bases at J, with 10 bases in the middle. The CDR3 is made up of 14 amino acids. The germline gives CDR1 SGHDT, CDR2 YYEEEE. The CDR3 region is CASSFGQTNSPLHF. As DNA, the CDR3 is TGTGCCAGCAGCTTTGGACAGACCAATTCACCCCTCCACTTT.

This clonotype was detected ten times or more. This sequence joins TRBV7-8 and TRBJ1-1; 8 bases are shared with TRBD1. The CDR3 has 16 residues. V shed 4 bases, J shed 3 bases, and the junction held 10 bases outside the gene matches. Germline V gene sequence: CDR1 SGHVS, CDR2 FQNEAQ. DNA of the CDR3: TGTGCCAGCAGCTGGGCACAGGGGGGGTGGGACACTGAAGCTTTCTTT. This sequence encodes CASSWAQGGWDTEAFF.

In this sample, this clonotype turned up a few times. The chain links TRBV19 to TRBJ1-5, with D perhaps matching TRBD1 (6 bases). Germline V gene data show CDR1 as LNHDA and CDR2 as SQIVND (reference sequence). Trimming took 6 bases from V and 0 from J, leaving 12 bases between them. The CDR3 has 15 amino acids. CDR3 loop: CASSIRTDSNQPQHF. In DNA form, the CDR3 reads TGTGCCAGTAGCATTAGGACAGATAGCAATCAGCCCCAGCATTTT.

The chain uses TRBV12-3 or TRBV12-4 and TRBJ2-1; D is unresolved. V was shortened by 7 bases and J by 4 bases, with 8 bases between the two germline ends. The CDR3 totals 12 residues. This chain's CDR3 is CASKSGYNEQFF. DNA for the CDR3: TGTGCCAGCAAATCAGGATACAATGAGCAGTTCTTC.

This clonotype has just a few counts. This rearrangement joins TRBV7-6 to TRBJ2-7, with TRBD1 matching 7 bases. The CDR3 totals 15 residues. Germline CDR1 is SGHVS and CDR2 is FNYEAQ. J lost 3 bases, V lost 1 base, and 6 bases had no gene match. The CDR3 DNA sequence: TGTGCCAGCAGCTTAGTCGTGGGACAGCACTACGAGCAGTACTTC. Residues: CASSLVVGQHYEQYF.

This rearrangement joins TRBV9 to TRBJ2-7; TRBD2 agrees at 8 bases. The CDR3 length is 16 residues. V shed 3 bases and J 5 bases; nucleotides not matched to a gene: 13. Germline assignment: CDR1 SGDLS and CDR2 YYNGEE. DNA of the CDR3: TGTGCCAGCAGCGGCAGCAAGCGGGGGCTATCGGACGAGCAGTACTTC. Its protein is CASSGSKRGLSDEQYF.

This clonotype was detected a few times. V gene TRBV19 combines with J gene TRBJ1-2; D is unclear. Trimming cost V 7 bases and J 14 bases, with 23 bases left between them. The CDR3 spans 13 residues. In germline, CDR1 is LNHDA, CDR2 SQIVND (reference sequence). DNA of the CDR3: TGTGCCAGTACCAACTCTGGAGAGGGCGATGGGACCTTC. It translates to CASTNSGEGDGTF.

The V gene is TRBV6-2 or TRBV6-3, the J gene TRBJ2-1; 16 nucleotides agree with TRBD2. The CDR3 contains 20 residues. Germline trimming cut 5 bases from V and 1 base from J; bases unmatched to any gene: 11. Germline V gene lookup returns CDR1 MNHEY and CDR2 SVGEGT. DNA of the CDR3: TGTGCCAGCAGTCCTCGCGGGACTAGCGGGGGGGCGTATTCCTACAATGAGCAGTTCTTC. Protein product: CASSPRGTSGGAYSYNEQFF.